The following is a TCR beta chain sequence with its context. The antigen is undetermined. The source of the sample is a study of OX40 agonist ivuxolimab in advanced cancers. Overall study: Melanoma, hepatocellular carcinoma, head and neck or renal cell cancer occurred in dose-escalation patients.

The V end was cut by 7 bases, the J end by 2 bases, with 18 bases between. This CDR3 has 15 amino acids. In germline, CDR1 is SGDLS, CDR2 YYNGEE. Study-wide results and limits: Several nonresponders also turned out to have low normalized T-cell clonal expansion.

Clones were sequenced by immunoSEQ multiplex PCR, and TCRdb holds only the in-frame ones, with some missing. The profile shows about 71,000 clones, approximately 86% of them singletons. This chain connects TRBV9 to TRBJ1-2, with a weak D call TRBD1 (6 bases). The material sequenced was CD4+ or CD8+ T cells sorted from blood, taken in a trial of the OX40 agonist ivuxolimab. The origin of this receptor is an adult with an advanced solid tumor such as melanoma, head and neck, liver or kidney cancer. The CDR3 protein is CASGRSGTTNYGYTF. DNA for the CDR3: TGTGCCAGCGGAAGATCCGGGACAACAAACTATGGCTACACCTTC.